These T cell receptor beta chains were read from a single sample in a study of shared clonotypes between healthy human individuals. The protocol was immunoSEQ multiplex PCR, while the TCRdb copy is restricted to in-frame clones and leaves out a portion. The sample consists of hundreds of thousands of clones, roughly 92% of them appearing once. Sequencing was carried out using naive CD8+ T cells sorted from blood. The source is a man aged 30 to 45 in good health. Both conserved end residues are part of each CDR3. D genes are given only for firm matches.

12 TRBJ2-1 TRBV5-6 TRBD2 CASSWEGYEQFF TGTGCCAGCAGCTGGGAGGGGTATGAGCAGTTCTTC
16 TRBJ2-1 TRBV9 TRBD1 CASSPPTGSSYNEQFF TGTGCCAGCAGCCCCCCGACAGGGAGCTCCTACAATGAGCAGTTCTTC
18 TRBJ2-7 TRBV27 TRBD2 CASSLSLGTSGRSYEQYF TGTGCCAGCAGTTTAAGTCTGGGGACTAGCGGACGTTCCTACGAGCAGTACTTC
13 TRBJ2-1 TRBV11-3 . CASSNRVDNEQFF TGTGCCAGCAGCAACAGGGTGGACAATGAGCAGTTCTTC
14 TRBJ2-7 TRBV27 . CASGRQDTYYEQYF TGTGCCAGCGGCCGACAGGACACATACTACGAGCAGTACTTC
15 TRBJ1-1 TRBV7-8 . CASSPPQGMNTEAFF TGTGCCAGCAGCCCTCCCCAGGGGATGAACACTGAAGCTTTCTTT
20 TRBJ1-1 TRBV4-1 . CASSQDHGLLGGEQATEAFF TGCGCCAGCAGCCAAGATCATGGACTTCTTGGAGGGGAGCAGGCCACTGAAGCTTTCTTT
19 TRBJ2-3 TRBV30 TRBD2 CAWSDLRTSGSGSTDTQYF TGTGCCTGGAGTGACCTGAGGACTAGCGGGAGTGGGAGCACAGATACGCAGTATTTT
14 TRBJ2-3 TRBV29-1 TRBD1 CSTPGGQGTDTQYF TGCAGCACTCCAGGGGGCCAAGGCACAGATACGCAGTATTTT
18 TRBJ2-3 TRBV27 TRBD2 CASSLYSLTSGSADTQYF TGTGCCAGCAGTTTATATAGTCTGACTAGCGGGAGCGCAGATACGCAGTATTTT